This section outlines one TCR beta chain sequence together with its context. Its antigen is not identified. The primer mix had 60 Vbeta and 13 Jbeta primers. Original analysis: Unique TCR beta chains numbered roughly 83 million in a later analysis, with around 10 million shared. The assay was immunoSEQ multiplex PCR, and TCRdb's table has in-frame clones only and misses some. V and J calls plus clone size are reproduced from that table; the DNA served to infer D and trimming. The repertoire holds a few hundred thousand clones, with 75% to 85% as singletons. The data belong to a study of cytomegalovirus exposure and HLA in healthy donors. The study's findings and limits: Association of 15,000 to 20,000 TCR beta sequences with HLA alleles was found at 0.05 false discovery rate in a later analysis. Information on immune exposure was restricted to one variable (CMV serostatus).

The J segment lost 4 bases and the V segment lost 4 bases, leaving 7 bases of the junction unmatched. CDR1 SGDLS and CDR2 YYNGEE come from the germline V gene. There are 15 residues in the CDR3. The chain is built from TRBV9 and TRBJ2-1; TRBD2 matches 8 bases. The TCR sequence derives from a girl aged 2-9 years in good health and CMV-seronegative. The specimen sequenced was PBMCs. This CDR3 is CASSPGGGPYNEQFF. The DNA of the CDR3 is TGTGCCAGCAGCCCCGGGGGGGGCCCGTACAATGAGCAGTTCTTC.